A single sample is the source of the 21 T cell receptor beta chains below, sequenced in a study of T cells in Graves' hyperthyroidism and ophthalmopathy. TCR beta CDR3 regions were amplified from RNA. Researchers ran a first-round RT-PCR on the TCR CDR3 using the HTBI primer set. One entry per CDR3 protein, called by TCRdb with MiXCR from the multiplex PCR reads. The table lists fewer than 400,000 distinct CDR3 sequences, 11% to 15% of them singletons. Source material: blood. The receptors derive from a man aged 45-65 years with Graves' ophthalmopathy.

This chain uses TRBV19 with TRBJ2-7; 12 nucleotides align to TRBD2. V gave up 4 bases and J gave up 3 bases; unmatched junction bases: 4. There are 15 residues in the CDR3. The germline V gene has CDR1 LNHDA and CDR2 SQIVND (reference sequence). The CDR3, as DNA: TGTGCCAGTAGTAGCGGACTAGCGGGAATCTACGAGCAGTACTTC. This gives the protein CASSSGLAGIYEQYF.

This clonotype was seen ten or more times. The chain has TRBV20-1 and TRBJ2-1; 7 nucleotides align to TRBD2. CDR3 length: 14 amino acids. The germline V gene encodes CDR1 DFQATT and CDR2 SNEGSKA (reference sequence). Trimming cost V 6 bases and J 0 bases; bases outside gene matches: 5. The CDR3 is CSAEAGSSYNEQFF. The CDR3 DNA follows: TGCAGTGCAGAAGCGGGAAGCTCCTACAATGAGCAGTTCTTC.

At least ten counts were recorded for this clonotype. This chain joins TRBV11-2 and TRBJ2-5; D ambiguous. The CDR3 is made up of 12 amino acids. The germline V gene encodes CDR1 SGHAT and CDR2 FQNNGV. V was pared by 3 bases and J by 5 bases, with 7 bases between. The CDR3 protein is CASSLNGETQYF. DNA of the CDR3: TGTGCCAGCAGCTTGAACGGGGAGACCCAGTACTTC.

The gene calls are TRBV7-9 and TRBJ2-7, with TRBD2 matching over 9 bases. With 3 bases clipped from V and 6 bases from J, the junction kept 3 bases outside the gene matches. Germline CDR1 and CDR2: SEHNR and FQNEAQ (reference sequence). The length of the CDR3 is 13 residues. This CDR3 is CASSLAGGPEQYF. For the CDR3, the DNA is TGTGCCAGCAGCTTGGCGGGAGGGCCCGAGCAGTACTTC.

This clonotype was seen repeatedly, ten times or more. CDR3: CASSLPGGQLYGYTF. Here the CDR3 DNA reads TGTGCCAGCAGTTTACCTGGTGGTCAACTCTATGGCTACACCTTC. This chain uses TRBV28 with TRBJ1-2; D is uncertain. Germline CDR1 is MDHEN and CDR2 is SYDVKM. The CDR3 extends over 15 amino acids. V was clipped by 2 bases and J by 4 bases, with 14 bases between them.

This clonotype was observed many times. CDR3 residues: CASSPLGGQGQETQYF. The CDR3 DNA reads as TGTGCCAGCTCACCACTCGGAGGACAGGGGCAAGAGACCCAGTACTTC. The genes are TRBV18 and TRBJ2-5; 9 nucleotides match TRBD1. Germline V gives CDR1 KGHSH, CDR2 LQKENI. The CDR3 runs 16 residues. The J segment lost 2 bases and the V segment lost 1 base, leaving 5 bases of the junction unmatched.

This clonotype was detected a few times. J is TRBJ1-1 and V is TRBV5-1, with D hard to call. Germline CDR1 is SGHRS and CDR2 is YFSETQ. V was cut by 3 bases and J by 5 bases, with 17 bases left in between. This CDR3 is built from 15 residues. This chain's CDR3 is CASSSSTSGSTEAFF. CDR3 nucleotide sequence: TGCGCCAGCAGCTCGTCCACGTCGGGGTCTACTGAAGCTTTCTTT.

This clonotype was found many times. V gene TRBV29-1 combines with J gene TRBJ1-3, with TRBD1 identical over 8 bases. The CDR3 length is 14 residues. V lost 7 bases and J lost 3; bases outside the gene matches: 8. CDR1 and CDR2 from the germline V gene are SQVTM and ANQGSEA. The CDR3 region is CSAGQDRGGNTIYF. CDR3 coding DNA: TGCAGCGCCGGACAAGACAGGGGTGGAAACACCATATATTTT.

The chain carries TRBV4-1 and TRBJ1-1; the match to TRBD1 covers 9 bases. The germline CDR1 and CDR2 sequences are MGHRA and YSYEKL. CDR3 length: 15 residues. V lost 1 base to trimming and J lost 10 bases; unmatched junction nucleotides: 10. The CDR3 coding sequence is TGCGCCAGCAGCCAAGTCGGGACAGACAGGGGGATAGCTTTCTTT. This codes for CASSQVGTDRGIAFF.

This clonotype has a handful of counts. The chain carries TRBV6-9 and TRBJ1-1; perhaps TRBD1 as D (5 bases). CDR1 MNHGY and CDR2 SVAAGI come from the germline V gene. The CDR3 totals 15 residues. Trimming stripped 3 bases from V and 0 bases from J, with 11 bases between. The CDR3 loop reads CASSYRQTMNTEAFF. CDR3 coding DNA: TGTGCCAGCAGTTACCGACAGACAATGAACACTGAAGCTTTCTTT.

The rearrangement links TRBV5-4 to TRBJ2-7; D is unresolved. The length of the CDR3 is 15 residues. Germline lookup yields CDR1 SGHNT and CDR2 YYREEE (reference sequence). Trimming took 6 bases from V and 5 from J, leaving 21 bases between them. The CDR3 reads CASNNLGGSKHEQYF. The DNA for the CDR3 is TGTGCCAGCAACAACCTCGGCGGTAGCAAGCACGAGCAGTACTTC. The full variable domain, with the rest looked up from reference TRBV5-4 and TRBJ2-7, is ETGVTQSPTHLIKTRGQQVTLRCSSQSGHNTVSWYQQALGQGPQFIFQYYREEENGRGNFPPRFSGLQFPNYSSELNVNALELDDSALYLCASNNLGGSKHEQYFGPGTRLTVT.

Note on this clonotype: A much bigger clone sits one base away, suggesting this may be a read error. CDR3 sequence reads: CASSEVQPQHF. In DNA, the CDR3 is TGTGCCAGCAGTGAAGTTCAGCCCCAGCATTTT. The gene calls are TRBV6-1 and TRBJ1-5; D is unresolved. The CDR3 consists of 11 residues. Germline CDR1 reads MNHNS; CDR2 reads SASEGT. The V end was cut by 1 base, the J end by 6 bases, with 1 base between.

This clonotype turned up a few times. The chain joins TRBV12-3 or TRBV12-4 to TRBJ1-5, with D tentatively TRBD1 (6 bases). The V and J ends lost 9 bases and 4 bases respectively, with 10 bases between them. The CDR3 length is 12 residues. The CDR3: CASKRGNQPQHF. The DNA of the CDR3 is TGTGCCAGTAAAAGGGGGAATCAGCCCCAGCATTTT.

In its sample, this clonotype was seen many times. This chain links TRBV20-1 with TRBJ2-2, with 8 nucleotides matching TRBD2. Germline values: CDR1 DFQATT, CDR2 SNEGSKA (reference sequence). Trimming cost V 6 bases and J 5 bases; bases outside gene matches: 8. CDR3 size: 14 residues. This CDR3 is CSANPGGITGELFF. The CDR3 DNA follows: TGCAGTGCCAATCCGGGAGGGATTACCGGGGAGCTGTTTTTT.

This clonotype was counted many times. V is TRBV7-8 and J is TRBJ2-5, with 7 bases matching TRBD1. The CDR3 runs to 15 residues. CDR1 and CDR2 (germline): SGHVS, FQNEAQ. J lost 4 bases, V lost 2 bases, and 7 bases had no gene match. The CDR3 DNA sequence: TGTGCCAGCAGCTTATGGGACAGATCAACAGAGACCCAGTACTTC. As protein: CASSLWDRSTETQYF. Variable domain in full (rest from reference TRBV7-8 and TRBJ2-5): GAGVSQSPRYKVAKRGQDVALRCDPISGHVSLFWYQQALGQGPEFLTYFQNEAQLDKSGLPSDRFFAERPEGSVSTLKIQRTQQEDSAVYLCASSLWDRSTETQYFGPGTRLLVL.

This clonotype came up a few times. V and J are TRBV10-1 and TRBJ1-3; D possibly corresponds to TRBD1 (5 bases). Germline loops: CDR1 WNHNN, CDR2 SYGVQD (reference sequence). Trimming cost V 4 bases and J 0 bases, with 7 bases left between them. The CDR3 has 14 residues. The CDR3 region is CASSGDRSGNTIYF. DNA for the CDR3: TGCGCCAGCAGTGGGGACCGCTCTGGAAACACCATATATTTT.

This clonotype has ten or more counts. The CDR3 spells CASSPTSGHNEQFF. CDR3 bases: TGTGCCAGCAGTCCGACTAGCGGGCACAATGAGCAGTTCTTC. The chain links TRBV6-1 to TRBJ2-1; 10 bases are shared with TRBD2. Trimming at V came to 5 bases and at J to 5 bases, leaving 3 bases not matched to a gene. Germline V gene data show CDR1 as MNHNS and CDR2 as SASEGT. CDR3 length: 14 residues.

This clonotype was counted a few times. The rearrangement links TRBV27 to TRBJ2-1, with 8 bases that match TRBD1. The germline V gene has CDR1 MNHEY and CDR2 SMNVEV (reference sequence). The CDR3 spans 13 residues. V lost 6 bases, J lost 9 bases, and 7 bases stayed unmatched. The CDR3 loop reads CASRGQGQGEQFF. The DNA of the CDR3 is TGTGCCAGCAGAGGACAGGGCCAAGGTGAGCAGTTCTTC.

Ten or more counts support this clonotype. CDR3 sequence: CASMGGEAFF. CDR3 in DNA: TGTGCCAGCATGGGAGGGGAAGCTTTCTTT. This chain uses TRBV2 with TRBJ1-1, with D unresolved. The V end was cut by 7 bases, the J end by 8 bases, with 8 bases between. In germline, CDR1 is SNHLY, CDR2 FYNNEI. The CDR3 loop spans 10 amino acids.

This clonotype was picked up many times. The chain combines TRBV7-9 with TRBJ2-5; 8 nucleotides align to TRBD1. V dropped 2 bases and J dropped 4; count of bases not matched to a gene: 9. The germline gives CDR1 SEHNR, CDR2 FQNEAQ (reference sequence). This CDR3 comprises 16 residues. CDR3 amino acids: CASSLLSGGTGETQYF. CDR3 nucleotides: TGTGCCAGCAGCTTACTGAGTGGCGGGACAGGAGAGACCCAGTACTTC.

This clonotype has a count of ten or more. The CDR3 bases are TGTGCCAGCAGACTCGACAGGGGCACATCTGGCTACACCTTC. It specifies CASRLDRGTSGYTF. The rearrangement uses TRBV6-1 and TRBJ1-2; TRBD1 aligns across 8 bases. The V and J ends lost 6 bases and 7 bases, in that order; junction bases with no gene match: 10. CDR1 and CDR2 (germline): MNHNS, SASEGT. This CDR3 contains 14 residues.